These 17 T cell receptor beta chains came from one sample sequenced in a study of shared clonotypes between healthy human individuals (dated by TCRdb to 2020 to 2022). Receptors were amplified or captured by the immunoSEQ multiplex PCR assay. TCRdb stores this immuneACCESS table with in-frame sequences only. Part of the clones is absent; in the studies checked, under half of the shortfall reflects unresolved V genes, and no reason is known for the rest. In this sample the table shows approximately 2,300,000 clones, around 92% of which occur a single time. The leading ten clones occupy approximately 0.39% of the sample. Sequencing input: naive CD4+ T cells from PBMCs. What this sample's cell subset or site label stands for: CD45RA+ positively selected. All receptors come from a man in his late teens or twenties in good health. Some clones in this sample may be carry-over from other donors' samples.

This rearrangement joins TRBV2 to TRBJ2-1; possibly TRBD1 or TRBD2 for D (6 bases each). Germline-derived CDR1 and CDR2 are SNHLY and FYNNEI. CDR3 length equals 14 residues. Deletions cut 6 bases from V and 6 bases from J, with 15 bases between. In DNA form, the CDR3 reads TGTGCCAGCAGAGGGCTAAAGGGGGGCAATGAGCAGTTCTTC. Its translation: CASRGLKGGNEQFF.

This clone was counted only a few times. The chain's CDR3 is CASGRLGEKLFF. CDR3 DNA sequence: TGTGCCAGCGGCAGGCTGGGTGAAAAACTGTTTTTT. This sequence joins TRBV27 and TRBJ1-4; D call uncertain. This CDR3 is built from 12 residues. The V and J ends lost 8 bases and 7 bases respectively, with 11 bases between them. Germline CDR1 MNHEY, CDR2 SMNVEV (reference sequence). The complete variable domain, with remaining parts taken from reference TRBV27 and TRBJ1-4, reads EAQVTQNPRYLITVTGKKLTVTCSQNMNHEYMSWYRQDPGLGLRQIYYSMNVEVTDKGDVPEGYKVSRKEKRNFPLILESPSPNQTSLYFCASGRLGEKLFFGSGTQLSVL.

The chain links TRBV18 to TRBJ2-5; 9 bases map to TRBD2. This CDR3 is built from 15 residues. CDR1 and CDR2 (germline): KGHSH, LQKENI. With V trimmed by 4 bases and J by 4 bases, 7 bases remained unmatched. The CDR3 DNA reads as TGTGCCAGCTCACTGACTAGCGGACTTGGAGAGACCCAGTACTTC. Its protein is CASSLTSGLGETQYF.

The J gene is TRBJ2-7, the V gene TRBV6-5; 7 positions agree with TRBD2. V dropped 0 bases and J dropped 2; count of bases not matched to a gene: 7. The CDR3 length is 16 residues. Germline V CDR1 and CDR2: MNHEY, SVGAGI. CDR3 nucleotide sequence: TGTGCCAGCAGTTACTCTGTTAGCGGGCTCACCTACGAGCAGTACTTC. Its translation is CASSYSVSGLTYEQYF.

V is TRBV4-1 and J is TRBJ2-1; D not resolved. V lost 7 bases to trimming and J lost 3 bases, with 7 bases between them. Germline CDR1 reads MGHRA; CDR2 reads YSYEKL. CDR3 length: 12 amino acids. CDR3 region: CASKDVYNEQFF. CDR3 nucleotide sequence: TGCGCCAGCAAGGACGTCTACAATGAGCAGTTCTTC.

The genes are TRBV28 and TRBJ1-5, with D maybe TRBD1 (5 bases). The V gene's germline CDR1 is MDHEN and CDR2 SYDVKM. V dropped 6 bases and J dropped 7 bases, with 19 bases sitting between them. The CDR3 runs to 15 residues. Here the CDR3 DNA reads TGTGCCAGCAGCGCCCCGGTCCCTGGGGCGCAGCCCCAGCATTTT. Protein sequence: CASSAPVPGAQPQHF.

The chain links TRBV18 to TRBJ1-5; tentative D call: TRBD1 (6 bases). The length of the CDR3 is 16 residues. Germline assignment: CDR1 KGHSH and CDR2 LQKENI. Trimming shortened V by 2 bases and J by 1 base, and 12 bases separated the two germline ends. The CDR3 nucleotides are TGTGCCAGCTCACCAAGAGAACAGGGCAGCAATCAGCCCCAGCATTTT. Its protein is CASSPREQGSNQPQHF.

This clone has a single count. V usage is TRBV7-9 and J usage is TRBJ1-1; weak D call: TRBD1 (5 bases). There are 16 residues in the CDR3. The germline V gene has CDR1 SEHNR and CDR2 FQNEAQ (reference sequence). V was trimmed by 2 bases and J by 5 bases, leaving 18 bases between them. CDR3 in amino acids: CASSLMDRDHRTEAFF. The CDR3 nucleotides read TGTGCCAGCAGCTTAATGGATAGGGACCATAGGACTGAAGCTTTCTTT.

V gene TRBV5-1 combines with J gene TRBJ2-2; D is ambiguous. Germline V gene lookup returns CDR1 SGHRS and CDR2 YFSETQ. Trimming removed 0 bases at V and 0 bases at J, with 12 bases between. CDR3 size: 17 residues. The CDR3 loop reads CASSLEPAPANTGELFF. The CDR3 DNA reads TGCGCCAGCAGCTTGGAGCCGGCACCCGCGAACACCGGGGAGCTGTTTTTT.

The chain carries TRBV28 and TRBJ1-2; 11 nucleotides agree with TRBD1. The CDR3 runs 20 residues. With V trimmed by 2 bases and J by 5 bases, 19 bases remained unmatched. Germline CDR1 MDHEN, CDR2 SYDVKM. The CDR3 sequence: CASSLKARVWTGGPRYGYTF. The CDR3 nucleotides read TGTGCCAGCAGTTTAAAAGCGAGGGTGTGGACAGGGGGCCCACGTTATGGCTACACCTTC.

This clone has a single count. This sequence joins TRBV2 and TRBJ1-4, with TRBD1 matching over 7 bases. Looked up from germline, CDR1 is SNHLY and CDR2 is FYNNEI. The J segment lost 6 bases and the V segment lost 7 bases, leaving 8 bases of the junction unmatched. The CDR3 consists of 14 residues. The CDR3, as DNA: TGTGCCAGCACCATTGCCACAGGGGATGAAAAACTGTTTTTT. Its protein is CASTIATGDEKLFF.

The CDR3 DNA reads TGTGCCAGCAGTGCGAATATAGGAGTTGCCACTGAAGCTTTCTTT. Translation: CASSANIGVATEAFF. The chain has TRBV25-1 and TRBJ1-1, with no clear D. The CDR3 has 15 residues. The germline V and J ends were trimmed by 4 bases and 4 bases, with 16 bases remaining between them. Per germline, CDR1 MGHDK and CDR2 SYGVNS.

This sequence joins TRBV28 and TRBJ1-2; D might be TRBD1 (6 bases). Germline V gene data show CDR1 as MDHEN and CDR2 as SYDVKM. V was cut by 5 bases and J by 6 bases, with 13 bases left in between. CDR3 length: 13 amino acids. The CDR3 bases are TGTGCCAGCAGTCACAGGGTCCTCCATGGCTACACCTTC. This encodes CASSHRVLHGYTF.

The gene calls are TRBV7-3 and TRBJ1-5; D uncertain. Trimming cost V 4 bases and J 6 bases, with 10 bases left between them. The CDR3 has 13 amino acids. The germline CDR1 and CDR2 sequences are SGHTA and FQGTGA. The CDR3 is CASSSGPTQPQHF. CDR3 coding DNA: TGTGCCAGCAGCTCCGGACCGACTCAGCCCCAGCATTTT. Supplemented by reference TRBV7-3 and TRBJ1-5, the full variable domain reads GAGVSQTPSNKVTEKGKYVELRCDPISGHTALYWYRQSLGQGPEFLIYFQGTGAADDSGLPNDRFFAVRPEGSVSTLKIQRTERGDSAVYLCASSSGPTQPQHFGDGTRLSIL.

The chain combines TRBV9 with TRBJ2-3, with D possibly matching TRBD1 (5 bases). The CDR3 extends over 14 amino acids. V was trimmed by 6 bases and J by 2 bases, leaving 13 bases between them. CDR1 is SGDLS, CDR2 YYNGEE, per germline. The CDR3 DNA reads as TGTGCCAGCAACGTTAGGGGCTTCACAGATACGCAGTATTTT. Amino acid sequence: CASNVRGFTDTQYF.

V and J are TRBV5-5 and TRBJ1-2, with D uncertain. The V end was cut by 1 base, the J end by 4 bases, with 11 bases between. Looked up from germline, CDR1 is SGHKS and CDR2 is YYEKEE (reference sequence). The CDR3 consists of 14 residues. CDR3: CASSLQAAPYGYTF. The CDR3 DNA follows: TGTGCCAGCAGCTTGCAGGCAGCCCCCTATGGCTACACCTTC.

Notes on this clone: Compared with germline, one end of the junction differs, possibly owing to a read error. The chain employs TRBV15 and TRBJ1-5; 8 nucleotides agree with TRBD1. The CDR3 covers 18 residues. CDR1 is LNHNV, CDR2 YYDKDF, per germline (reference sequence). The CDR3 here is CATSRALTGAGGKQPQHF. In nucleotides, the CDR3 is TGTGCCACCAGCAGAGCTCTCACGGGAGCAGGGGGCAAACAGCCCCAGCATTTT.